This T cell receptor (beta chain) derives from a study of T-cell reconstitution after alpha-beta-depleted transplantation in children. Study outcomes and limitations: Newly generated T cells supplied most T-cell counts and diversity one year post-transplant. Diversity of TCRbeta at day 60 was high in some patients, arising from surviving recipient T cells and thymic progenitors. Alpha-beta T cells about two months after transplant reportedly derived from several hundred expanded graft clones.

Preparation of the TCRbeta library involved a method that used unique molecular identifiers. MiXCR was run by TCRdb on the PCR reads, yielding one entry per CDR3 protein. This sample has 600,000 or so distinct CDR3 sequences, with 20% to 25% found just once. As for this clonotype: Its specificity is unknown.

CDR3 size: 13 residues. The V and J ends lost 4 bases and 6 bases respectively, with 8 bases between them. CDR1 and CDR2 (germline): KGHDR, SFDVKD. This TCR was sampled from a boy under two years old who had a stem cell transplant for acute myeloid leukemia, so the T cells may come from the graft donor. The chain uses TRBV24-1 and TRBJ2-2, with D perhaps TRBD2 (5 bases). Source: PBMCs, mostly from graft donor cells, taken 360 days after TCRalphabeta/CD19-depleted stem cell transplant. CDR3 in DNA: TGTGCCACCAGTGAATCGGGGTCCGGGGAGCTGTTTTTT. Its translation: CATSESGSGELFF.